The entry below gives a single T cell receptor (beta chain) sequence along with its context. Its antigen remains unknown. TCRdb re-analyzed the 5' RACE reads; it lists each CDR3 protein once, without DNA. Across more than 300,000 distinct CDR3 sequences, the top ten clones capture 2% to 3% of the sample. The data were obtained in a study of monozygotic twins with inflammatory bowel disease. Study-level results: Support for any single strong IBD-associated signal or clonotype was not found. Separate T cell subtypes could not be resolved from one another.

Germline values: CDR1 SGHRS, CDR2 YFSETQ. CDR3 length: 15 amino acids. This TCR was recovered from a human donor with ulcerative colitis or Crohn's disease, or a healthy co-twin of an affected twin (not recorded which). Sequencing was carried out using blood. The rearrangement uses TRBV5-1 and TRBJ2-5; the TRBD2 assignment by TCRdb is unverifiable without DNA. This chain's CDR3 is CASSGGQRLQETQYF.